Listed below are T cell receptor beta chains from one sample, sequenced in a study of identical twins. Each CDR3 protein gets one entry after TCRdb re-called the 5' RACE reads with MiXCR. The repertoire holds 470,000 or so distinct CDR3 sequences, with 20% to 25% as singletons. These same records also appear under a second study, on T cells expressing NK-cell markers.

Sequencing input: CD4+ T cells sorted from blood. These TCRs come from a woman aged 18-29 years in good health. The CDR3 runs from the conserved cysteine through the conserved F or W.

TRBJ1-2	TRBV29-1	CSGSAGWGYTF
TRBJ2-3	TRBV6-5	CASSYLSGTQYF
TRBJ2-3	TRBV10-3	CAIRETGSTDTQYF
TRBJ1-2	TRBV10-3	CAISAGTGTYGYTF
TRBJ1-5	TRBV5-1	CASSLHQGDQPQHF
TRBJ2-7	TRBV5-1	CASSSGDGGYEQYF
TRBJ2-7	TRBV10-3	CAISYTGNYEQYF
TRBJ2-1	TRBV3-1	CASSQSRYSYNEQFF
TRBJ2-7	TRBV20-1	CSAGKDDEQYF
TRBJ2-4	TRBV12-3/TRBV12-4	CASSPTPGNIQYF
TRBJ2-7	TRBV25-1	CASSDTWEQYF
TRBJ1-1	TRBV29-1	CSGTVNTEAFF
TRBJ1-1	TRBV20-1	CSAGQGRAFF
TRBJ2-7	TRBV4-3	CASSQDSIRIYEQYF
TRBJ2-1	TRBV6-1	CASPPETSGRANEQFF
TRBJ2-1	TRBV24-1	CATSDSRARTFSYNEQFF
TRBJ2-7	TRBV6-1	CASSEGIGGLTSYEQYF
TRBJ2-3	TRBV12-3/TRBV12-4	CASSFRGYTTDTQYF
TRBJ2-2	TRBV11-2	CASSLEIVGNTGELFF
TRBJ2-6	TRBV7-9	CAAQGGFFSGANVLTF
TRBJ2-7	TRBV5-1	CASSFLLPGQSHEQYF
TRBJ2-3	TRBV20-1	CSARDTQGGTDTQYF
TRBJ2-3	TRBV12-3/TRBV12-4	CTSSFSLPDTQYF
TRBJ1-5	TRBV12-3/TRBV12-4	CASQAGASGQPQHF
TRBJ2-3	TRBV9	CASSVGSSGGAGDTQYF
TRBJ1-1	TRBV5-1	CASSLVGTGGTEAFF
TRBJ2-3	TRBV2	CASSDVRGVSADTQYF
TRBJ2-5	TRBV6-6	CASSAGKETQYF
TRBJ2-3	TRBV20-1	CSAARGGSGSTDTQYF
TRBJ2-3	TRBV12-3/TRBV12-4	CASWSGREADTQYF
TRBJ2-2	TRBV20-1	CSARVTGVGELFF
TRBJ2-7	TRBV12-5	CASGLGQIYEQYF
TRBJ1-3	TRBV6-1	CASRLSWLSSGNTIYF
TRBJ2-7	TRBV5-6	CASSPYTRGGSPYEQYF
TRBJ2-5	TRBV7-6	CASTPLAEETQYF
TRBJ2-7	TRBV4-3	CASSLETSGNYEQYF
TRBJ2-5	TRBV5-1	CASSLLGTEETQYF
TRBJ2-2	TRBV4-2	CASSALPGQRTGELFF
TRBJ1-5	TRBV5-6	CASSHRQNSNQPQHF
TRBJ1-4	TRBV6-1	CASSRDLLNEKLFF
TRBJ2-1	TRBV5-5	CASSTWDRVNNEQFF
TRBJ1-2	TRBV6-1	CASRTGSGLGGYTF
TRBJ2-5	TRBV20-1	CSAWRLAGSKETQYF
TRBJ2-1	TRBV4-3	CASSQDPLGGGVPYNEQFF
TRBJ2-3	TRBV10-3	CAISESNRVTDTQYF
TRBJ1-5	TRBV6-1	CASSEGGLDQPQHF
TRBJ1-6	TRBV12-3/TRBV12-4	CASNDRGANSPLHF
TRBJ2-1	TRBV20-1	CSAHGQLKVGLNEQFF